Given below is one TCR beta chain in context. The germline gene is not matched at one end of the junction; a read error may be the cause. Assay: immunoSEQ multiplex PCR; the TCRdb copy retains only in-frame clones and omits some. The top ten hold about 1.2% of the sample, which has about 40,000 clones, approximately 92% seen once. This entry is derived from a study of T cell changes during pregnancy in multiple sclerosis. The source is a female donor with multiple sclerosis, enrolled in a pregnancy study. The source was peripheral blood, collected before pregnancy.

The CDR3 loop reads CASSRDRGNQPQHF. The CDR3 region has the DNA TGTGCCAGCAGTAGGGACAGGGGCAACCAGCCCCAGCATTTT. The chain has TRBV2 and TRBJ1-5, with 10 bases that match TRBD1. Germline CDR1 SNHLY, CDR2 FYNNEI. The CDR3 is made up of 14 amino acids.